One sample yielded the 9 T cell receptor beta chains listed below, sequenced in a study of blood T cell repertoires in COVID-19. The data were produced by immunoSEQ multiplex PCR, yet TCRdb's version contains in-frame clones alone and is incomplete. The data contain 400,000 to 550,000 clones, around 89% of them singletons. Source material: peripheral blood. These receptors were obtained from a woman younger than 45 with acute or convalescent COVID-19.

The J gene is TRBJ2-7, the V gene TRBV27; TRBD1 matches at 7 bases. V dropped 3 bases and J dropped 3; count of bases not matched to a gene: 5. The CDR3 spans 14 residues. The germline CDR1 and CDR2 sequences are MNHEY and SMNVEV (reference sequence). The CDR3 spells CASSLRPGGYEQYF. The CDR3 coding sequence is TGTGCCAGCAGTTTGAGGCCAGGGGGCTACGAGCAGTACTTC.

This CDR3 is CASSLTPTSGGAYADNEQFF. DNA of the CDR3: TGTGCCAGCAGTTTGACCCCCACTAGCGGGGGGGCCTACGCTGACAATGAGCAGTTCTTC. This chain connects TRBV27 to TRBJ2-1; TRBD2 aligns across 13 bases. Germline lookup yields CDR1 MNHEY and CDR2 SMNVEV (reference sequence). V shed 3 bases, J shed 5 bases, and the junction held 16 bases outside the gene matches. The CDR3 runs to 20 residues.

The chain links TRBV5-1 to TRBJ2-1; TRBD1 agrees at 9 bases. Trimming cost V 4 bases and J 9 bases; bases outside gene matches: 8. Looked up from germline, CDR1 is SGHRS and CDR2 is YFSETQ. The CDR3 covers 14 residues. CDR3 bases: TGCGCCAGCAGCCCGGGGACAGGGTCAAGTGAGCAGTTCTTC. This sequence encodes CASSPGTGSSEQFF.

This clone was found once. The chain joins TRBV5-1 to TRBJ1-2, with a possible D match to TRBD1 (6 bases). V was trimmed by 0 bases and J by 7 bases, leaving 16 bases between them. Germline values: CDR1 SGHRS, CDR2 YFSETQ. There are 15 residues in the CDR3. CDR3 region: CASSLGLQGYSGYTF. In DNA, the CDR3 is TGCGCCAGCAGCTTGGGTTTACAGGGTTACTCTGGCTACACCTTC.

The chain carries TRBV23-1 and TRBJ2-2; D possibly corresponds to TRBD2 (6 bases). TRBV23-1 is assigned to the ORF class and has an uncertain function. The CDR3 totals 17 residues. Trimming took off 9 bases at V and 2 bases at J, with 22 bases between the two ends. In DNA form, the CDR3 reads TGCGCCAGACAACCAGGGCCGGGACTCCAAAACACCGGGGAGCTGTTTTTT. Translating it yields CARQPGPGLQNTGELFF.

The chain combines TRBV23-1 with TRBJ2-7, with 9 bases identical to TRBD1. TRBV23-1 is sorted into the ORF group, with uncertain function. Losses at the gene ends were 2 bases for V and 0 bases for J; bases not matched to a gene: 17. The CDR3 totals 20 residues. CDR3 coding DNA: TGCGCCAGCAGTCAACCAGGACAGGGGACCATACTAAAACTCTCCTACGAGCAGTACTTC. Its translation is CASSQPGQGTILKLSYEQYF.

J is TRBJ1-4 and V is TRBV2; 8 bases agree with TRBD1. Germline trimming cut 6 bases from V and 4 bases from J; bases unmatched to any gene: 7. Germline CDR1 and CDR2: SNHLY and FYNNEI. This CDR3 is built from 15 residues. CDR3 bases: TGTGCCAGCAGGGGAAACGACAGGGGTAATGAAAAACTGTTTTTT. This gives the protein CASRGNDRGNEKLFF.

V usage is TRBV18 and J usage is TRBJ2-3; D call uncertain. This CDR3 has 17 amino acids. V was shortened by 3 bases and J by 4 bases, with 20 bases between the two germline ends. Germline CDR1 is KGHSH and CDR2 is LQKENI. The CDR3 region is CASSPPSPEAAADTQYF. CDR3 coding DNA: TGTGCCAGCTCACCCCCCAGCCCAGAGGCTGCGGCAGATACGCAGTATTTT.

The CDR3 sequence: CATSDLAGGGYTF. As DNA, the CDR3 is TGTGCCACCAGTGATTTGGCAGGAGGCGGCTACACCTTC. The chain is built from TRBV24-1 and TRBJ1-2; D unclear. Germline V gives CDR1 KGHDR, CDR2 SFDVKD. Between the trimmed V and J ends, which lost 0 bases and 8 bases, there was a span of 9 bases. This CDR3 contains 13 residues.